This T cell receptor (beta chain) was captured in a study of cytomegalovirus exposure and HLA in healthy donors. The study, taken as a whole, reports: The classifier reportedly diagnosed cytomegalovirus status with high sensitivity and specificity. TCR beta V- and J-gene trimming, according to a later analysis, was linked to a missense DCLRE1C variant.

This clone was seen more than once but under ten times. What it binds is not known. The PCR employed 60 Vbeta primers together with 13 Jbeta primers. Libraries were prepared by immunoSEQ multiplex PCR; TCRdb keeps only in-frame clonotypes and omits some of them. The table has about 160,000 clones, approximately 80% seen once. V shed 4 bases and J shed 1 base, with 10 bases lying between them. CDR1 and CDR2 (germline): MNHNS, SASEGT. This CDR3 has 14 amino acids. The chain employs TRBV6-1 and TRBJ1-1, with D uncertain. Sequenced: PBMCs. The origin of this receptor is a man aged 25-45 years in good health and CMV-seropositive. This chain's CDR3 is CASSVEGRNTEAFF. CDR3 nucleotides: TGTGCCAGCAGTGTCGAAGGGAGGAACACTGAAGCTTTCTTT.